This note documents a single TCR beta chain sequence. The record originates from a study of blood T cell repertoires in COVID-19. Study summary: Acute-phase and convalescent COVID-19 samples originated in the United States, Italy and Spain. PBMCs, B-cell-depleted T cells, or T cells provided the cDNA or gDNA that made up the material.

In the original processing: Amplification of reference gene primers was used by the study to estimate nucleated cell counts. The protocol was immunoSEQ multiplex PCR, while the TCRdb copy is restricted to in-frame clones and leaves out a portion. Clone size and the V and J calls come from that table; the DNA yielded D and trimming. The sample contains 140,000 to 150,000 clones, around four fifths of which appear only once. Germline V gives CDR1 MNHEY, CDR2 SVGAGI. V gave up 6 bases and J gave up 7 bases, with 15 bases separating them. This CDR3 has 13 amino acids. Cohorts were assigned according to the clinical history that participants reported.

This clonotype was sampled from a woman aged 50 to 60 who had recovered from COVID-19. Sequenced: PBMCs or T cells enriched from blood (not recorded which). The chain couples TRBV6-5 to TRBJ1-1; TRBD1 is a possible D gene (6 bases). The CDR3 DNA follows: TGTGCCAGCAGGCGAACAGGGACCGGTGAAGCTTTCTTT. Amino acid sequence: CASRRTGTGEAFF.